These 14 T cell receptor beta chains were sequenced from one sample in a study of CD8 T cells in ankylosing spondylitis. In TCRdb, the 5' RACE reads were re-called with MiXCR into one record per CDR3 protein. The profile shows about 27,000 distinct CDR3 sequences, roughly 7.9% of them singletons. The sample comprised blood. These receptors originate from a male donor with ankylosing spondylitis or in good health (not recorded which).

The V and J genes are TRBV7-3 and TRBJ2-2; D is unclear. The CDR3 covers 12 residues. Between the trimmed V and J ends, which lost 5 bases and 6 bases, there was a span of 7 bases. Germline assignment: CDR1 SGHTA and CDR2 FQGTGA. CDR3 bases: TGTGCCAGCAGCGACGGACCCGGGGAGCTGTTTTTT. It yields the protein CASSDGPGELFF.

This clonotype came up many times. The V gene is TRBV7-3, the J gene TRBJ1-2; tentative D call: TRBD1 (6 bases). The V and J ends lost 5 bases and 7 bases respectively, with 23 bases between them. Germline V lookup: CDR1 SGHTA, CDR2 FQGTGA. This CDR3 spans 16 amino acids. CDR3 coding DNA: TGTGCCAGCAGCCTATCGGGGGGCAGGAGCCTCGCTGGCTACACCTTC. It encodes CASSLSGGRSLAGYTF. Full variable domain (outside the CDR3, taken from reference TRBV7-3 and TRBJ1-2): GAGVSQTPSNKVTEKGKYVELRCDPISGHTALYWYRQSLGQGPEFLIYFQGTGAADDSGLPNDRFFAVRPEGSVSTLKIQRTERGDSAVYLCASSLSGGRSLAGYTFGSGTRLTVV.

This clonotype rates as hyperexpanded. The V and J genes are TRBV27 and TRBJ1-1; TRBD1 is a possible D gene (6 bases). The CDR3 runs 14 residues. Germline V CDR1 and CDR2: MNHEY, SMNVEV (reference sequence). The V end was cut by 5 bases, the J end by 1 base, with 11 bases between. CDR3 protein: CASSPAGQNTEAFF. The CDR3 DNA is TGTGCCAGCAGTCCTGCGGGACAGAACACTGAAGCTTTCTTT.

A few counts support this clonotype. The chain uses TRBV5-1 and TRBJ1-6; D is perhaps TRBD1 (6 bases). The CDR3 consists of 15 residues. Germline values: CDR1 SGHRS, CDR2 YFSETQ. The germline V and J ends were trimmed by 6 bases and 3 bases, with 13 bases remaining between them. DNA of the CDR3: TGCGCCAGCACCCCAGGACAGCTCTATAATTCACCCCTCCACTTT. It encodes CASTPGQLYNSPLHF.

The V call is TRBV14, the J call TRBJ1-2, with unresolved D. Germline V lookup: CDR1 SGHDN, CDR2 FVKESK. The CDR3 sequence is 11 residues long. Trimming took 3 bases from V and 13 from J, leaving 12 bases between them. CDR3 residues: CASSQSYPPTF. In nucleotides, the CDR3 is TGTGCCAGCAGCCAGAGCTACCCCCCCACCTTC. The full variable domain, completed using reference TRBV14 and TRBJ1-2, is EAGVTQFPSHSVIEKGQTVTLRCDPISGHDNLYWYRRVMGKEIKFLLHFVKESKQDESGMPNNRFLAERTGGTYSTLKVQPAELEDSGVYFCASSQSYPPTFGSGTRLTVV.

The V gene is TRBV28, the J gene TRBJ2-2; TRBD2 matches 12 bases. The germline V gene has CDR1 MDHEN and CDR2 SYDVKM. The length of the CDR3 is 17 residues. Losses at the gene ends were 5 bases for V and 6 bases for J; bases not matched to a gene: 10. The CDR3 nucleotides read TGTGCCAGCAGTCCGCGACGGACTAGCGGGATCGCCGGGGAGCTGTTTTTT. The encoded protein is CASSPRRTSGIAGELFF.

This clonotype was detected ten times or more. Here the CDR3 DNA reads TGTGCCAGCAGCCCCCAGGGGAGCAATCAGCCCCAGCATTTT. It specifies CASSPQGSNQPQHF. This sequence joins TRBV7-2 and TRBJ1-5; TRBD1 might be the D (6 bases). The V gene's germline CDR1 is SGHTA and CDR2 FQGNSA. The CDR3 length is 14 residues. Trimming removed 5 bases at V and 1 base at J, with 9 bases between.

This clonotype showed up many times. The chain joins TRBV11-2 to TRBJ2-3, with D hard to call. The length of the CDR3 is 13 residues. Trimming removed 5 bases at V and 4 bases at J, with 10 bases between. Germline V gives CDR1 SGHAT, CDR2 FQNNGV. CDR3 sequence (DNA): TGTGCCAGCAGCCAAGAGGCCGCAGATACGCAGTATTTT. Residues: CASSQEAADTQYF.

At least ten counts were recorded for this clonotype. In DNA, the CDR3 is TGTGCCAGCAGGTTATGGACTAGCGGATTTTACAATGAGCAGTTCTTC. It codes for CASRLWTSGFYNEQFF. The rearrangement links TRBV2 to TRBJ2-1; TRBD2 matches at 10 bases. The junction had 9 bases not matched to a gene; V was cut back by 6 bases and J by 4 bases. The CDR3 contains 16 residues. Germline CDR1 is SNHLY and CDR2 is FYNNEI.

This clonotype was detected a few times. This chain connects TRBV12-3 or TRBV12-4 to TRBJ2-3; D ambiguous. The V end was cut by 6 bases, the J end by 2 bases, with 18 bases between. CDR3 length: 16 residues. For the CDR3, the DNA is TGTGCCAGCAGCACCCTTGAGTCACAATTCACAGATACGCAGTATTTT. Translating gives CASSTLESQFTDTQYF.

The V gene is TRBV28, the J gene TRBJ2-4, with D unclear. V was clipped by 5 bases and J by 0 bases, with 11 bases between them. From germline, CDR1 is MDHEN and CDR2 SYDVKM. This CDR3 has 15 amino acids. The CDR3 sequence: CASSGSSLAKNIQYF. CDR3 bases: TGTGCCAGCAGTGGTTCAAGCCTAGCCAAAAACATTCAGTACTTC.

At least ten counts were recorded for this clonotype. The rearrangement uses TRBV2 and TRBJ2-7; D not certain. The ends were cut back, 3 bases at V and 0 bases at J, with 9 bases in the middle. The CDR3 is 14 amino acids. Germline lookup yields CDR1 SNHLY and CDR2 FYNNEI. CDR3: CASSEHTNSYEQYF. The CDR3 region has the DNA TGTGCCAGCAGTGAGCATACTAACTCCTACGAGCAGTACTTC.

This clonotype was found once. This sequence joins TRBV5-6 and TRBJ2-7; 9 bases agree with TRBD1. CDR3 length: 15 residues. Germline V gene lookup returns CDR1 SGHDT and CDR2 YYEEEE. The CDR3 here is CVSSLAGTGRREQYV. The CDR3 bases are TGTGTCAGCAGCTTGGCCGGGACAGGGAGAAGGGAGCAGTACGTC.

This clonotype was seen ten or more times. The chain joins TRBV11-1 to TRBJ2-1; D call uncertain. CDR1 is SGHAT and CDR2 is FQDESV in the germline V gene (reference sequence). V shed 0 bases and J shed 9 bases, with 6 bases lying between them. The CDR3 contains 12 residues. CDR3 DNA sequence: TGTGCCAGCAGCTTAGCCATGGGTGAGCAGTTCTTC. Protein product: CASSLAMGEQFF. The whole variable domain, remainder taken from reference TRBV11-1 and TRBJ2-1, is EAEVAQSPRYKITEKSQAVAFWCDPISGHATLYWYRQILGQGPELLVQFQDESVVDDSQLPKDRFSAERLKGVDSTLKIQPAELGDSAMYLCASSLAMGEQFFGPGTRLTVL.